This TCR beta chain came from a study of T cells in localized non-small cell lung cancer. Findings and caveats of the study: When the top 100 tumor clones were examined, a median around 50 of them also appeared in the adjacent lung, which was paired and uninvolved. Uninvolved adjacent lung, not tumor, had the highest T cell clonality. Since sequencing was restricted to only one region of the tumor, intratumor heterogeneity remains a possibility.

This clone occurred once. As yet, its antigen is unknown. Measured with immunoSEQ multiplex PCR; TCRdb has only the in-frame clones, and not every one. In the table there are some 72,000 clones, 84% of which are singletons. This CDR3 has 15 amino acids. The V gene end was trimmed by 3 bases and the J gene end by 4 bases; junction bases not matched to a gene: 11. Germline lookup yields CDR1 SQVTM and CDR2 ANQGSEA. This clonotype was sampled from a man aged 40 to 75 with stage I lung adenocarcinoma. The sequencing used peripheral blood, collected before any cancer treatment. The chain links TRBV29-1 to TRBJ1-2; 7 bases are shared with TRBD1. CDR3 loop: CSVESGDSKPYGYTF. The CDR3 region has the DNA TGCAGCGTTGAGTCTGGGGACAGCAAGCCCTATGGCTACACCTTC.